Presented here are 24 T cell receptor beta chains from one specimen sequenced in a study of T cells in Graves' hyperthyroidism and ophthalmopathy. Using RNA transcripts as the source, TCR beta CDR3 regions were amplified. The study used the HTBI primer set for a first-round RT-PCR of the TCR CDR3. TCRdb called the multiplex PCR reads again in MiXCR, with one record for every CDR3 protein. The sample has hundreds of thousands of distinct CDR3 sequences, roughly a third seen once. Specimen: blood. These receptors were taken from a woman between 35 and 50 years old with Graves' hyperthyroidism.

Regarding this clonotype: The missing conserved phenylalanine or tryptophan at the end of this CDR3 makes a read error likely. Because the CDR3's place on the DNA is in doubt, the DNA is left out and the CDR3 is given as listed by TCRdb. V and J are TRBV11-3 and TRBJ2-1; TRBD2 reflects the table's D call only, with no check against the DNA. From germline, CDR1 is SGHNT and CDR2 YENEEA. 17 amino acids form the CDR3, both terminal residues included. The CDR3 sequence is CASSPRTSGASYNEPLC.

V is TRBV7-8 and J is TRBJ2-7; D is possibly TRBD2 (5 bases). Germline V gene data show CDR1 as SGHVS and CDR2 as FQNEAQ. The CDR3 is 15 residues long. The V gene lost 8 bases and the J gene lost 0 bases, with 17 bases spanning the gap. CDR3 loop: CASGWGSGSSYEQYF. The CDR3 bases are TGTGCCAGCGGCTGGGGATCGGGAAGCTCCTACGAGCAGTACTTC.

The CDR3 bases are TGTGCCAGCAGTTACTATCCTCCGGATGGCTACACCTTC. Translating it yields CASSYYPPDGYTF. The rearrangement uses TRBV6-2 or TRBV6-3 and TRBJ1-2; no definite D call. Germline V gives CDR1 MNHEY, CDR2 SVGEGT. Trimming took off 1 base at V and 6 bases at J, with 9 bases between the two ends. The CDR3 loop spans 13 amino acids.

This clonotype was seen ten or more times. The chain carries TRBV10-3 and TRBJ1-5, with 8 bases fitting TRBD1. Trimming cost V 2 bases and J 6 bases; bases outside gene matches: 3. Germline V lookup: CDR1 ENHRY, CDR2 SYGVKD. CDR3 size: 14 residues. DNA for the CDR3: TGTGCCATCAGTGAGGCGGGGACAGGTCAGCCCCAGCATTTT. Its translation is CAISEAGTGQPQHF.

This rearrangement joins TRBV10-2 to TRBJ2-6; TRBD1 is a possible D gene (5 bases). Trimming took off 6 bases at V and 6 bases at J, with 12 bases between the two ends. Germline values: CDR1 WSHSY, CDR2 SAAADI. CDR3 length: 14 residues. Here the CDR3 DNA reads TGCGCCAGCAGGGCCAGGGCCGAGGCCAACGTCCTGACTTTC. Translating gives CASRARAEANVLTF.

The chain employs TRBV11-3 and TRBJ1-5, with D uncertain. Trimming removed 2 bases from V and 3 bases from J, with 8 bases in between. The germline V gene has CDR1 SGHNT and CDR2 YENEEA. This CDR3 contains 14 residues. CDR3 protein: CASSLNGNNQPQHF. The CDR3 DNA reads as TGTGCCAGCAGCTTAAACGGAAACAATCAGCCCCAGCATTTT.

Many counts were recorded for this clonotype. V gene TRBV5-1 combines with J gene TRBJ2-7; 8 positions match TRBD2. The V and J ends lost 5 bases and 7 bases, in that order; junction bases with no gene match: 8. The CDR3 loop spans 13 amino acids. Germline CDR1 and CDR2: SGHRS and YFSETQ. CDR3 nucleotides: TGCGCCAGCAGGCCGACTAGCGATCGGGAGCAGTACTTC. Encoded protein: CASRPTSDREQYF.

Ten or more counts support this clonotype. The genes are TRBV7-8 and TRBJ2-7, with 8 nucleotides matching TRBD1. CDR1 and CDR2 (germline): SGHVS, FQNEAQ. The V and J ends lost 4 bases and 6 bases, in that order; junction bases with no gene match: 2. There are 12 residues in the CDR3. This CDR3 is CASSSGGPEQYF. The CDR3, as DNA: TGTGCCAGCAGCTCAGGGGGCCCCGAGCAGTACTTC.

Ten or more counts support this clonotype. CDR3 residues: CASSGELSGNTIYF. CDR3 bases: TGCGCCAGCAGTGGGGAGCTCTCGGGAAACACCATATATTTT. The V gene is TRBV10-2, the J gene TRBJ1-3, with no clear D. V was cut by 4 bases and J by 4 bases, with 11 bases left in between. The CDR3 has 14 amino acids. The germline gives CDR1 WSHSY, CDR2 SAAADI.

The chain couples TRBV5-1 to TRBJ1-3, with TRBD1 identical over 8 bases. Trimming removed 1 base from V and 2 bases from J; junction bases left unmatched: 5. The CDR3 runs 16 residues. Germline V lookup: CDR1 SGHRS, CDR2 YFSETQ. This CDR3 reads CASSLWTGSTGNTIYF. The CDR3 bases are TGCGCCAGCAGCTTGTGGACAGGGTCGACTGGAAACACCATATATTTT. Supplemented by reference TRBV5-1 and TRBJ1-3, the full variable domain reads KAGVTQTPRYLIKTRGQQVTLSCSPISGHRSVSWYQQTPGQGLQFLFEYFSETQRNKGNFPGRFSGRQFSNSRSEMNVSTLELGDSALYLCASSLWTGSTGNTIYFGEGSWLTVV.

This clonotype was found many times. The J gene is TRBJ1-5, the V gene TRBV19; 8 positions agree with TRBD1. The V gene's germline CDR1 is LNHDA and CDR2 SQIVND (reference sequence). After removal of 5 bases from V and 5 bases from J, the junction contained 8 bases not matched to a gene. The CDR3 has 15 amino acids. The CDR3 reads CASSAEGQGHQPQHF. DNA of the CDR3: TGTGCCAGTAGTGCCGAAGGACAGGGACATCAGCCCCAGCATTTT.

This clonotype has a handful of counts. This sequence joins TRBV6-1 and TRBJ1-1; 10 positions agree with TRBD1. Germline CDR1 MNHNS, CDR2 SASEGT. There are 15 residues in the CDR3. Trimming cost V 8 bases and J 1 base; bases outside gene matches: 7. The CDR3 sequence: CASRTGGNPNTEAFF. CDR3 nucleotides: TGTGCCAGCCGGACAGGGGGAAACCCGAACACTGAAGCTTTCTTT.

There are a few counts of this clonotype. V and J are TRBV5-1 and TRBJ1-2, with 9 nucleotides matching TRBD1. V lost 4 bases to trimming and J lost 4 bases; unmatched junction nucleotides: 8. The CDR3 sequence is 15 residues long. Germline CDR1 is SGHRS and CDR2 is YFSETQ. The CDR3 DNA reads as TGCGCCAGCAGCCAGACAACAGGGGGCGGCTATGGCTACACCTTC. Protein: CASSQTTGGGYGYTF. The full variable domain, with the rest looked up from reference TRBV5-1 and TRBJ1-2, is KAGVTQTPRYLIKTRGQQVTLSCSPISGHRSVSWYQQTPGQGLQFLFEYFSETQRNKGNFPGRFSGRQFSNSRSEMNVSTLELGDSALYLCASSQTTGGGYGYTFGSGTRLTVV.

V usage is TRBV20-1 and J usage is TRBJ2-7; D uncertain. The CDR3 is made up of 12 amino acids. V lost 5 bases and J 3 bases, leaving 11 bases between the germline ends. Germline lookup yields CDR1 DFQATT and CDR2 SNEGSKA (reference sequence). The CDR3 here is CSAGKQNYEQYF. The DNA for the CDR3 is TGCAGTGCTGGAAAACAGAACTACGAGCAGTACTTC.

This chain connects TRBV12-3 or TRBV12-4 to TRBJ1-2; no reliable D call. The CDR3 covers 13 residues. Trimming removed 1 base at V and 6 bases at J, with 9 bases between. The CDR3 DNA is TGTGCCAGCAGTTTAGTAGACGCGCATGGCTACACCTTC. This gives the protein CASSLVDAHGYTF.

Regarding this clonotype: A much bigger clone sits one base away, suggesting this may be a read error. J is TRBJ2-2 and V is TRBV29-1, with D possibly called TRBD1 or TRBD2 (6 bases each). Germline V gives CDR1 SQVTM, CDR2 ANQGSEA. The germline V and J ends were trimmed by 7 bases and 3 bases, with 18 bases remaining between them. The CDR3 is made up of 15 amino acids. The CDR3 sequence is CSASGAGWDTGELFF. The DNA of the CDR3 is TGCAGCGCCTCAGGGGCGGGATGGGACACCGGGGAGCTGTTTTTT.

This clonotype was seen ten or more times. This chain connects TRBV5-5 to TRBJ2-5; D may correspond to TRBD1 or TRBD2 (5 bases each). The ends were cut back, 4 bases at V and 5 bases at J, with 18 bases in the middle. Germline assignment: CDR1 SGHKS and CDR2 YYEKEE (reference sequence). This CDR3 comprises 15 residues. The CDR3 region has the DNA TGTGCCAGCAGCACGAGGGGCAGGGATGAGGAGACCCAGTACTTC. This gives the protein CASSTRGRDEETQYF.

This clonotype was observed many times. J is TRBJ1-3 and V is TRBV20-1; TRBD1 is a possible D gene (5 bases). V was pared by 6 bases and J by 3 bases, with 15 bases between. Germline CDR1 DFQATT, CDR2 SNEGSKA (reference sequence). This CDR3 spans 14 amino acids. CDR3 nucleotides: TGCAGTGCGGAAGACAGTGCGCATGGAAACACCATATATTTT. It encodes CSAEDSAHGNTIYF.

CDR3 coding DNA: TGCGCCAGCAGCGAGGCGATGTCTCGTAATTCACCCCTCCACTTT. This encodes CASSEAMSRNSPLHF. The chain uses TRBV4-3 and TRBJ1-6; D is undetermined. The CDR3 runs to 15 residues. Per the germline V gene, CDR1 is LGHNA and CDR2 is YSLEER. V was clipped by 5 bases and J by 6 bases, with 14 bases between them.

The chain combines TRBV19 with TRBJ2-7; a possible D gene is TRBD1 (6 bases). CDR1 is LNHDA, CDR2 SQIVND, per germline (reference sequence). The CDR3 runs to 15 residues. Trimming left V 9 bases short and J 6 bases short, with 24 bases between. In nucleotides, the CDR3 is TGTGCCAGCAGTTACCGACAGGAATTGAACGGCGAGCAGTACTTC. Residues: CASSYRQELNGEQYF.

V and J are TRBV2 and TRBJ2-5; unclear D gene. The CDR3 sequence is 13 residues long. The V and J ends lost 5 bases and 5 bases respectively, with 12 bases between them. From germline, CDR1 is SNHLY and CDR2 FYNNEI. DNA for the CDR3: TGTGCCAGCAGTTTATTAATAGGGGAGACCCAGTACTTC. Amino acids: CASSLLIGETQYF.

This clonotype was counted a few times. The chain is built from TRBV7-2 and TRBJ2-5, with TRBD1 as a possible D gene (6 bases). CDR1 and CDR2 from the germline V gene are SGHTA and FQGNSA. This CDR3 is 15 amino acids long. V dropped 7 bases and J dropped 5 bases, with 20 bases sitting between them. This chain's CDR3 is CASKLTEGVGETQYF. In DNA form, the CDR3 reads TGTGCCAGCAAGCTAACAGAGGGGGTGGGGGAGACCCAGTACTTC.

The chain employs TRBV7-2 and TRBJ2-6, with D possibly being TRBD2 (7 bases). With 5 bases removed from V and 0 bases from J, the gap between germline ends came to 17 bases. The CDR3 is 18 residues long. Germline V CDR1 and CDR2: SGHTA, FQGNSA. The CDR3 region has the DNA TGTGCCAGCAGCGGAGGGGGGGGTCTATACTCTGGGGCCAACGTCCTGACTTTC. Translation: CASSGGGGLYSGANVLTF.

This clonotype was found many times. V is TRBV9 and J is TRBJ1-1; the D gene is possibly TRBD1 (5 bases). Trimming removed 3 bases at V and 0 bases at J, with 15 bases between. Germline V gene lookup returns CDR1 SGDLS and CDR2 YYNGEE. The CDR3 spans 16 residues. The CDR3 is CASSAYPRGMNTEAFF. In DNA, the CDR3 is TGTGCCAGCAGCGCATACCCACGGGGCATGAACACTGAAGCTTTCTTT.